The 13 T cell receptor beta chains given below trace back to one sample, sequenced in a study of cytomegalovirus exposure and HLA in healthy donors. 60 Vbeta and 13 Jbeta primers were used in PCR. Libraries were prepared by immunoSEQ multiplex PCR; TCRdb keeps only in-frame clonotypes and omits some of them. In the table there are about 160,000 clones, approximately 86% of which are singletons. Sequenced material: PBMCs. The receptors here all came from a woman aged 18-29 years in good health and CMV-seronegative.

The chain carries TRBV28 and TRBJ1-6; a possible D gene is TRBD1 (6 bases). CDR1 is MDHEN, CDR2 SYDVKM, per germline. V was pared by 5 bases and J by 7 bases, with 18 bases between. The length of the CDR3 is 16 residues. Written as DNA, the CDR3 is TGTGCCAGCAGTAGCAGTGGACAGCAAAGAAATTCACCCCTCCACTTT. Amino acids: CASSSSGQQRNSPLHF.

This clone appeared a few times. The J gene is TRBJ1-4, the V gene TRBV2; the D gene is possibly TRBD1 (5 bases). The CDR3 totals 14 residues. V was clipped by 4 bases and J by 8 bases, with 14 bases between them. Germline V gives CDR1 SNHLY, CDR2 FYNNEI. The CDR3 loop is CASSARMGGEKLFF. CDR3 sequence (DNA): TGTGCCAGCAGTGCGAGGATGGGGGGGGAAAAACTGTTTTTT.

The V call is TRBV4-1, the J call TRBJ2-3; D unclear. With 1 base removed from V and 3 bases from J, the gap between germline ends came to 2 bases. This CDR3 region has 12 residues. Per germline, CDR1 MGHRA and CDR2 YSYEKL. The CDR3 DNA sequence: TGCGCCAGCAGCCAAGTAACAGATACGCAGTATTTT. Amino acids: CASSQVTDTQYF.

The chain has TRBV7-9 and TRBJ2-4, with 10 bases identical to TRBD2. The J segment lost 5 bases and the V segment lost 1 base, leaving 5 bases of the junction unmatched. The length of the CDR3 is 16 residues. Germline V gene data show CDR1 as SEHNR and CDR2 as FQNEAQ (reference sequence). The CDR3 here is CASSLGLGTSENIQYF. As DNA, the CDR3 is TGTGCCAGCAGCTTAGGGCTCGGGACTAGCGAAAACATTCAGTACTTC.

This sequence joins TRBV30 and TRBJ2-5; 7 nucleotides match TRBD2. Germline values: CDR1 GTSNPN, CDR2 SVGIG (reference sequence). The CDR3 spans 13 residues. The V segment lost 0 bases and the J segment 5 bases; nucleotides outside the gene matches: 3. The CDR3 DNA reads as TGTGCCTGGAGTGTTCTGGGGGGGGAGACCCAGTACTTC. Translated: CAWSVLGGETQYF.

This chain links TRBV19 with TRBJ2-5; 8 positions agree with TRBD2. Germline V gene lookup returns CDR1 LNHDA and CDR2 SQIVND (reference sequence). The V gene end was trimmed by 6 bases and the J gene end by 4 bases; junction bases not matched to a gene: 10. This CDR3 is built from 15 residues. This CDR3 is CASSHLAGGGETQYF. The CDR3 DNA follows: TGTGCCAGTAGCCATCTAGCGGGTGGGGGAGAGACCCAGTACTTC.

The chain carries TRBV13 and TRBJ2-7; D is possibly TRBD1 (5 bases). This CDR3 is 15 amino acids long. Trimming left V 4 bases short and J 5 bases short, with 18 bases between. CDR1 is PRHDT, CDR2 FYEKMQ, per germline (reference sequence). The CDR3: CASSSALDKAHEQYF. DNA for the CDR3: TGTGCCAGCAGCTCGGCCCTGGACAAGGCCCACGAGCAGTACTTC. The full variable domain, in which reference TRBV13 and TRBJ2-7 provide the parts outside the CDR3, is AAGVIQSPRHLIKEKRETATLKCYPIPRHDTVYWYQQGPGQDPQFLISFYEKMQSDKGSIPDRFSAQQFSDYHSELNMSSLELGDSALYFCASSSALDKAHEQYFGPGTRLTVT.

The genes are TRBV27 and TRBJ2-6, with D maybe TRBD1 (5 bases). This CDR3 spans 14 amino acids. CDR1 MNHEY and CDR2 SMNVEV come from the germline V gene (reference sequence). The V end was cut by 6 bases, the J end by 2 bases, with 8 bases between. This CDR3 is CASSQGAGANVLTF. The CDR3 nucleotides are TGTGCCAGCAGCCAAGGGGCTGGGGCCAACGTCCTGACTTTC. Filled out from reference TRBV27 and TRBJ2-6, the complete variable domain reads EAQVTQNPRYLITVTGKKLTVTCSQNMNHEYMSWYRQDPGLGLRQIYYSMNVEVTDKGDVPEGYKVSRKEKRNFPLILESPSPNQTSLYFCASSQGAGANVLTFGAGSRLTVL.

The chain carries TRBV4-2 and TRBJ2-7, with D perhaps matching TRBD1 (6 bases). This CDR3 contains 15 residues. Germline CDR1 LGHNA, CDR2 YNFKEQ. Trimming stripped 5 bases from V and 1 base from J, with 15 bases between. CDR3 sequence: CASSAIWQGSYEQYF. The DNA for the CDR3 is TGTGCCAGCAGCGCTATTTGGCAGGGGTCCTACGAGCAGTACTTC.

The chain recombines TRBV19 with TRBJ1-1; 7 bases agree with TRBD1. The germline gives CDR1 LNHDA, CDR2 SQIVND (reference sequence). With 4 bases clipped from V and 6 bases from J, the junction kept 11 bases outside the gene matches. The CDR3 is made up of 15 amino acids. The CDR3 is CASSTPQTGFPEAFF. The CDR3 DNA reads as TGTGCCAGTAGTACCCCCCAGACAGGGTTCCCTGAAGCTTTCTTT.

The gene calls are TRBV27 and TRBJ1-2; maybe TRBD1 (6 bases). There are 16 residues in the CDR3. Trimming left V 6 bases short and J 5 bases short, with 22 bases between. CDR1 is MNHEY and CDR2 is SMNVEV in the germline V gene (reference sequence). CDR3 in DNA: TGTGCCAGCAGGGGGCGAACAGGGTGGGGATTGTATGGCTACACCTTC. It is translated as CASRGRTGWGLYGYTF.

J is TRBJ1-5 and V is TRBV5-1; TRBD1 agrees at 8 bases. The CDR3 is 14 residues long. Trimming took 4 bases from V and 7 from J; bases not matched to a gene: 7. Germline CDR1 is SGHRS and CDR2 is YFSETQ. The DNA for the CDR3 is TGCGCCAGCAGCGTCCAGACAGGGGTCCAGCCCCAGCATTTT. Residues: CASSVQTGVQPQHF.

The chain has TRBV2 and TRBJ1-1, with 9 bases aligning to TRBD1. CDR3 size: 14 residues. Germline V gives CDR1 SNHLY, CDR2 FYNNEI. Trimming cost V 8 bases and J 5 bases; bases outside gene matches: 9. The CDR3 protein is CASHLQGAGTEAFF. The CDR3 bases are TGTGCCAGCCACTTACAGGGGGCTGGGACTGAAGCTTTCTTT.